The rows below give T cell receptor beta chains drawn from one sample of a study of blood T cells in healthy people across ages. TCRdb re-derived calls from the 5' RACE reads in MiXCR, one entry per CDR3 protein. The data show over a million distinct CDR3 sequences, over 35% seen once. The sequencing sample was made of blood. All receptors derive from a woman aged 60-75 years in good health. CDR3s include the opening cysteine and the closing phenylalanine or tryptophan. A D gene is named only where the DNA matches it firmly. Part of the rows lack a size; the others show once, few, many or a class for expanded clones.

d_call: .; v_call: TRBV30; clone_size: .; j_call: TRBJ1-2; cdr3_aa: CAWDSRLYGYTF; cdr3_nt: TGTGCCTGGGACAGTAGATTGTATGGCTACACCTTC
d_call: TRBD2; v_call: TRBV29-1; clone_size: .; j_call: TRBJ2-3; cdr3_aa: CSVAGGDTDTQYF; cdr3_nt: TGCAGCGTAGCGGGAGGGGATACAGATACGCAGTATTTT
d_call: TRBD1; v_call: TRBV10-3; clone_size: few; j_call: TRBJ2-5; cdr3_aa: CAISQGAGQETQYF; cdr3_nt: TGTGCCATCAGTCAGGGGGCCGGACAAGAGACCCAGTACTTC
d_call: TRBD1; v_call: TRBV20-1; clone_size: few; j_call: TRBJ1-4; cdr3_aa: CSALGQGNEKLFF; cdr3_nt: TGCAGTGCTCTTGGACAGGGGAATGAAAAACTGTTTTTT
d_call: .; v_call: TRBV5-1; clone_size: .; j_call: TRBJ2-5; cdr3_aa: CASSASGQFSYEQYF; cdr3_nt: TGCGCCAGCAGCGCATCGGGACAATTCTCCTACGAGCAGTATTTC
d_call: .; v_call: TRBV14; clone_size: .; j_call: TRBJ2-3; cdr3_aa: CASSQVYGRETDTQYF; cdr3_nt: TGTGCCAGCAGCCAAGTGTATGGCAGGGAGACGGATACGCAGTATTTT
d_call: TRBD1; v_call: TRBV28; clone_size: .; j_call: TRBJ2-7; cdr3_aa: CASSAAGQASYEQYF; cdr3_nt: TGTGCCAGCAGCGCCGCAGGACAGGCCTCCTACGAGCAGTACTTC
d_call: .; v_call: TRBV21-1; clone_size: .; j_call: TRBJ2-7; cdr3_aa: CASTLLTRDAYEQYF; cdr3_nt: TGTGCCAGCACCTTACTTACCCGGGACGCCTACGAGCAGTACTTC
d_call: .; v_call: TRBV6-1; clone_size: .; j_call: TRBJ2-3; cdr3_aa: CASSAVSDTQYF; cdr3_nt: TGTGCCAGCAGTGCCGTATCAGATACGCAGTATTTT
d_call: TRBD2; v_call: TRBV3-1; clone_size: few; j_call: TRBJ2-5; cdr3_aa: CASSQVSGTWETQYF; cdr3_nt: TGTGCCAGCAGCCAAGTGAGCGGGACCTGGGAGACCCAGTACTTC
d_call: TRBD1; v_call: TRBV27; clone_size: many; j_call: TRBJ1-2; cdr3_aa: CASSRGQGYGYTF; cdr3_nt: TGTGCCAGCAGTAGGGGACAGGGGTATGGCTACACCTTC
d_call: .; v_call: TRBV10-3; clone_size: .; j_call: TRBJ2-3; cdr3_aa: CAISPDSTDTQYF; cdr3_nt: TGTGCCATCAGTCCGGATAGCACAGATACGCAGTATTTT
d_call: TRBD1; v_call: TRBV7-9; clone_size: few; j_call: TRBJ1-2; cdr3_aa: CASSGRTGGINGYTF; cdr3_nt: TGTGCCAGCAGCGGCCGGACAGGGGGAATTAATGGCTACACCTTC
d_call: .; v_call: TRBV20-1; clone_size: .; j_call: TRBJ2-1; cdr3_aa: CSAPPGSLNEQFF; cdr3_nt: TGCAGTGCTCCTCCCGGGAGCTTGAATGAGCAGTTCTTC
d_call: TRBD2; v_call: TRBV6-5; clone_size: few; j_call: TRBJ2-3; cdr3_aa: CASRSSGGPTDTQYF; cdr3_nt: TGTGCCAGCAGATCGTCGGGAGGCCCCACAGATACGCAGTATTTT
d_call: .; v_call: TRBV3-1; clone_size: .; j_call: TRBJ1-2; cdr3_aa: CASSQGPGEWLGYTF; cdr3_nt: TGTGCCAGCAGCCAGGGCCCCGGGGAGTGGCTCGGCTACACCTTC
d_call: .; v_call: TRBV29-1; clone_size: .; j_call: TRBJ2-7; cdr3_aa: CSVEATANYEQYF; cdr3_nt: TGCAGCGTTGAAGCAACGGCGAACTACGAGCAGTACTTC
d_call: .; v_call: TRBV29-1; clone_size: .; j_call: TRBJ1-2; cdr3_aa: CSVGRRGVTGYTF; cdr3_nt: TGCAGCGTTGGAAGGCGGGGGGTGACGGGCTACACCTTC
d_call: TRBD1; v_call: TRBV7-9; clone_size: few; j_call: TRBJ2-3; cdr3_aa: CASSPSGTGGRADTQYF; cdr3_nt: TGTGCCAGCAGCCCCTCGGGGACAGGGGGCAGGGCAGATACGCAGTATTTT
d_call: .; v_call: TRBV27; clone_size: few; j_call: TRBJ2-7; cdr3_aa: CASSRGFLGAYEQYF; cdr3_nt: TGTGCCAGTTCCCGGGGCTTTCTGGGAGCCTACGAGCAGTACTTC
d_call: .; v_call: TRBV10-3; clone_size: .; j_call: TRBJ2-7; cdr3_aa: CAIKHGTSYYEQYF; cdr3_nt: TGTGCCATTAAGCACGGCACCTCATACTACGAGCAGTACTTC
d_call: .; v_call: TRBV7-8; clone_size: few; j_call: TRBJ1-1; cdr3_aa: CASSPWTGPTEAFF; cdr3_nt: TGTGCCAGCAGCCCCTGGACGGGACCGACTGAAGCTTTCTTT
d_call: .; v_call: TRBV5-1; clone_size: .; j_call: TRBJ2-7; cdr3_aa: CASSLASARGGEQYF; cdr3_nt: TGCGCCAGCAGCTTGGCTTCCGCGAGGGGAGGCGAGCAGTACTTC
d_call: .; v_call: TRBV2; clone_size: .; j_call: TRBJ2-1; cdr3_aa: CASRDRGGDNEQFF; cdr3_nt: TGTGCCAGCAGGGACAGAGGCGGGGACAATGAGCAGTTCTTC
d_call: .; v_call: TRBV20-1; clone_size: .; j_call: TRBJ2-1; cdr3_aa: CSAAAFNEQFF; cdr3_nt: TGCAGTGCTGCGGCGTTCAATGAGCAGTTCTTC
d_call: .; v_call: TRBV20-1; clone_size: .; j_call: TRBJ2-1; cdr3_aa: CSARDMGRNYNEQFF; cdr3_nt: TGCAGTGCTAGAGATATGGGCAGAAACTACAATGAGCAGTTCTTC
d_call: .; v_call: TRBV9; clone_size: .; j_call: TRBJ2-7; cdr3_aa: CASSVVSTEPYNEQYF; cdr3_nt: TGTGCCAGCAGCGTAGTTTCAACCGAACCCTACAATGAGCAGTACTTC
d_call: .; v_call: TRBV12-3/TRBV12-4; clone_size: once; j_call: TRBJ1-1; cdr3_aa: CASSLLDLNTEAFF; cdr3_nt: TGTGCCAGCAGTTTACTTGACTTGAACACTGAAGCTTTCTTT